The sequence of this TCR beta chain was determined in a study of blood T cell repertoires in COVID-19. Study as a whole: COVID-19 samples, acute and convalescent, were from the United States, Italy and Spain.

Data came from immunoSEQ multiplex PCR; TCRdb stores just in-frame clones and leaves some out. The sample holds tens of thousands of clones, over 65% seen once. The germline V and J ends were trimmed by 0 bases and 3 bases, with 6 bases remaining between them. The germline CDR1 and CDR2 sequences are LGHDT and YNNKEL (reference sequence). The CDR3 covers 13 residues. The chain is built from TRBV3-1 (or the pseudogene TRBV3-2) and TRBJ2-7, with D uncertain. The sequencing sample was made of peripheral blood. The clonotype was recovered from an older woman with acute or convalescent COVID-19. CDR3 sequence: CASSQDRGYEQYF. For the CDR3, the DNA is TGTGCCAGCAGCCAAGATAGAGGCTACGAGCAGTACTTC.